What follows are 10 T cell receptor beta chains derived from one specimen sequenced in a study of blood T cell repertoires in COVID-19. Some clones are missing from TCRdb's copy, which holds only in-frame ones; the method was immunoSEQ multiplex PCR. The table has approximately 270,000 clones, about 90% seen once. Sequenced sample: PBMCs or T cells enriched from blood (not recorded which). The receptors derive from a human donor in a cohort exposed to, infected with or recovered from COVID-19 (not recorded which). The donor label of this sample is uncertain.

As regards this clone: Additional DNA sequences in this sample encode the identical CDR3. The V and J genes are TRBV5-1 and TRBJ1-2; a weak D match, TRBD1 (6 bases). The ends were cut back, 4 bases at V and 5 bases at J, with 9 bases in the middle. From germline, CDR1 is SGHRS and CDR2 YFSETQ. The length of the CDR3 is 12 residues. The CDR3 nucleotides are TGCGCCAGCAGCCTGCAGGGGTATGGCTACACCTTC. Its translation: CASSLQGYGYTF. The whole variable domain, remainder taken from reference TRBV5-1 and TRBJ1-2, is KAGVTQTPRYLIKTRGQQVTLSCSPISGHRSVSWYQQTPGQGLQFLFEYFSETQRNKGNFPGRFSGRQFSNSRSEMNVSTLELGDSALYLCASSLQGYGYTFGSGTRLTVV.

The chain couples TRBV4-1 to TRBJ2-2, with D possibly being TRBD1 (6 bases). The CDR3 has 14 residues. V lost 1 base and J lost 6, with 9 bases in between. Germline lookup yields CDR1 MGHRA and CDR2 YSYEKL. This CDR3 reads CASSQVGAAGELFF. As DNA, the CDR3 is TGCGCCAGCAGCCAAGTGGGGGCCGCCGGGGAGCTGTTTTTT.

The CDR3 nucleotides are TGTGCCAGCAAAACAGGGGGGAATTATGGCTACACCTTC. The encoded protein is CASKTGGNYGYTF. V gene TRBV2 combines with J gene TRBJ1-2, with 8 bases lining up with TRBD1. Germline V gene lookup returns CDR1 SNHLY and CDR2 FYNNEI. J was trimmed by 5 bases and V by 7 bases; bases with no gene match: 6. The CDR3 length is 13 residues.

V and J are TRBV10-3 and TRBJ2-7; D possibly corresponds to TRBD1 (6 bases). The CDR3 is 15 residues long. CDR1 ENHRY and CDR2 SYGVKD come from the germline V gene. V lost 2 bases and J lost 6, with 17 bases in between. CDR3 sequence (DNA): TGTGCCATCAGTGAGGGACCGACAGGAATGGCCGAGCAGTACTTC. The encoded protein is CAISEGPTGMAEQYF.

Only a few counts were recorded for this clone. The chain couples TRBV7-2 to TRBJ2-2; 8 bases align to TRBD1. Germline V lookup: CDR1 SGHTA, CDR2 FQGNSA. This CDR3 contains 14 residues. V lost 3 bases, J lost 6 bases, and 3 bases stayed unmatched. The CDR3 DNA is TGTGCCAGCAGCTTTGACAGGGGTTCCGGGGAGCTGTTTTTT. This gives the protein CASSFDRGSGELFF.

The chain combines TRBV20-1 with TRBJ2-3; the D is unclear. The V and J ends lost 6 bases and 6 bases respectively, with 10 bases between them. This CDR3 is built from 11 residues. Germline V gene data show CDR1 as DFQATT and CDR2 as SNEGSKA (reference sequence). The DNA for the CDR3 is TGCAGTGCCCATCCCGGGGATACGCAGTATTTT. The encoded protein is CSAHPGDTQYF.

The genes are TRBV5-4 and TRBJ1-2; the match to TRBD1 covers 7 bases. Germline lookup yields CDR1 SGHNT and CDR2 YYREEE (reference sequence). V shed 3 bases and J 6 bases; nucleotides not matched to a gene: 8. There are 14 residues in the CDR3. CDR3 loop: CASSSGQHKDGYTF. The CDR3 DNA is TGTGCCAGCAGCTCGGGACAGCATAAGGATGGCTACACCTTC.

This clone was observed a few times. The V and J genes are TRBV9 and TRBJ1-2; D gene uncertain. Germline CDR1 and CDR2: SGDLS and YYNGEE. With 2 bases removed from V and 4 bases from J, the gap between germline ends came to 9 bases. The CDR3 totals 13 residues. CDR3 coding DNA: TGTGCCAGCAGCGTGTATCCCTTCTATGGCTACACCTTC. Protein product: CASSVYPFYGYTF.

V is TRBV4-1 and J is TRBJ1-4; D is ambiguous. V gave up 1 base and J gave up 7 bases, with 13 bases separating them. Germline V lookup: CDR1 MGHRA, CDR2 YSYEKL. This CDR3 spans 15 amino acids. CDR3 amino acids: CASSQGAKGGEKLFF. The CDR3 nucleotides are TGCGCCAGCAGCCAAGGGGCCAAGGGAGGTGAAAAACTGTTTTTT.

The chain joins TRBV4-2 to TRBJ2-1; 9 bases line up with TRBD2. Germline V CDR1 and CDR2: LGHNA, YNFKEQ. CDR3 length: 18 residues. V lost 2 bases and J lost 4; bases outside the gene matches: 12. The CDR3 bases are TGTGCCAGCAGCCAAACACCAACCGGGACTAGCAGATACAATGAGCAGTTCTTC. This translates into CASSQTPTGTSRYNEQFF.